These 4 T cell receptor beta chains were sequenced from one sample in a study of T cell responses to AZD1222 COVID-19 vaccine. Sequencing used immunoSEQ multiplex PCR; TCRdb keeps in-frame clones, though not all of them. Of about 120,000 clones listed, 70% to 90% were seen once; the top ten hold over 3%. Sequencing was performed on peripheral blood, taken on day 0 of AZD1222 vaccination. The origin of the receptors is an adult in good health.

The V call is TRBV5-1, the J call TRBJ2-3; D gene unclear. With 0 bases removed from V and 5 bases from J, the gap between germline ends came to 7 bases. In germline, CDR1 is SGHRS, CDR2 YFSETQ. The CDR3 extends over 13 amino acids. This CDR3 is CASSLEVKDTQYF. CDR3 coding DNA: TGCGCCAGCAGCTTGGAAGTGAAAGATACGCAGTATTTT.

This chain connects TRBV19 to TRBJ1-4, with 7 nucleotides matching TRBD1. CDR1 and CDR2 (germline): LNHDA, SQIVND (reference sequence). The CDR3 is 14 residues long. The trim removed 6 bases at V and 4 bases at J, leaving 5 bases unmatched. Here the CDR3 DNA reads TGTGCCAGTAGAGGGGACAGCCTTAATGAAAAACTGTTTTTT. This translates into CASRGDSLNEKLFF.

This clone was observed a handful of times. The chain recombines TRBV19 with TRBJ1-5, with D perhaps TRBD1 (6 bases). Germline assignment: CDR1 LNHDA and CDR2 SQIVND (reference sequence). Trimming took off 11 bases at V and 5 bases at J, with 13 bases between the two ends. The CDR3 covers 12 residues. The CDR3 reads CAGGGQDQPQHF. The CDR3 DNA reads TGTGCCGGAGGGGGTCAGGATCAGCCCCAGCATTTT.

In DNA, the CDR3 is TGTGCCAGCAGCCCCTTAGGGACTAGCGGGGTTAATGAGCAGTTCTTC. Translation gives CASSPLGTSGVNEQFF. V is TRBV7-2 and J is TRBJ2-1, with 13 bases matching TRBD2. CDR1 SGHTA and CDR2 FQGNSA come from the germline V gene. V was pared by 5 bases and J by 7 bases, with 8 bases of the junction left unmatched. This CDR3 spans 16 amino acids.